The rows below give T cell receptor beta chains drawn from one sample of a study of T cells in Graves' hyperthyroidism and ophthalmopathy. TCRdb re-analysed the multiplex PCR reads in MiXCR, keeping a single row per CDR3 protein. The table lists approximately 330,000 distinct CDR3 sequences, around 23% of them singletons. Sequences were obtained from blood. The receptors were gathered from a woman between 50 and 59 years old with Graves' hyperthyroidism. Each CDR3 is given with its conserved first and last residue. A D gene is named only where the DNA matches it firmly. For some rows the clone size is stated as once, few or many, or as a class when expanded; others skip it.

many	TRBV20-1	TRBJ1-5	NA	TGCAGTGCCCGCCGAGGACAATTGAATCAGCCCCAGCATTTT	CSARRGQLNQPQHF
many	TRBV20-1	TRBJ2-1	TRBD2	TGCAGTGCTCGCACCCACGGGGCGGGGGGGCCTAGTGAGCAGTTCTTC	CSARTHGAGGPSEQFF
many	TRBV6-2/TRBV6-3	TRBJ1-5	NA	TGTGCCAGCAGGTCAGGGGATACGTCGAATCAGCCCCAGCATTTT	CASRSGDTSNQPQHF
NA	TRBV28	TRBJ1-3	TRBD1	TGTGCCAGCAGTTTATCCGGGACAGTCTCTGGAAACACCATATATTTT	CASSLSGTVSGNTIYF
NA	TRBV24-1	TRBJ2-3	NA	TGTGCCACCAGTGATAAAAGGGGTCTCCTACCCAGGGATACGCAGTATTTT	CATSDKRGLLPRDTQYF
NA	TRBV28	TRBJ1-2	TRBD1	TGTGCCAGCAGACGAGGACAGGGTAGCTATGGCTACACCTTC	CASRRGQGSYGYTF
NA	TRBV2	TRBJ2-3	NA	TGTGCCAGCGGCGACAACACAGGGATACCGAGGCCAGATACGCAGTATTTT	CASGDNTGIPRPDTQYF
many	TRBV11-1	TRBJ2-2	NA	TGTGCCAGCAGCTCCCAAACCGGGGAGCTGTTTTTT	CASSSQTGELFF
many	TRBV18	TRBJ1-4	NA	TGTGCCAGCTCACTGAAGGCTAATGAAAAACTGTTTTTT	CASSLKANEKLFF
NA	TRBV19	TRBJ2-7	NA	TGTGCCAGCCTGTCATCGGCCCCAACCTACGAGCAGTACTTC	CASLSSAPTYEQYF
NA	TRBV7-3	TRBJ2-3	NA	TGTGCCAGCAGCGTAGCGGCGGGGCGAAGCACAGATACGCAGTATTTT	CASSVAAGRSTDTQYF
many	TRBV5-1	TRBJ2-1	NA	TGCGCCAGCAGCTTCGGTCCAGGGGGGAACAATGAGCAGTTCTTC	CASSFGPGGNNEQFF
few	TRBV20-1	TRBJ1-6	TRBD1	TGCAGTACCGATGGGACAGTTGATAATTCACCCCTCCACTTT	CSTDGTVDNSPLHF
many	TRBV2	TRBJ1-1	NA	TGTGCCAGCAGTGACTCGGTACCGGGCACTGAAGCTTTCTTT	CASSDSVPGTEAFF
many	TRBV6-1	TRBJ2-7	TRBD1	TGTGCCAGCAGTTATTCCGCAGGGGGCACCTACGAGCAGTACTTC	CASSYSAGGTYEQYF
many	TRBV18	TRBJ2-5	NA	TGTGCCAGCTCACCAGGCAGGCCAGGAGAGACCCAGTACTTC	CASSPGRPGETQYF
NA	TRBV6-1	TRBJ2-7	NA	TGTGCCAGCAGTGAAGCGGGGGACCATTCGGGGCCGTACTTC	CASSEAGDHSGPYF
many	TRBV2	TRBJ2-3	TRBD2	TGTGCCAGCAGTGAAGGTTCAGCGGGGGGGGCCACGCAGTATTTT	CASSEGSAGGATQYF
many	TRBV20-1	TRBJ2-7	NA	TGCAGTGCTAGAGAGCGCGACCTTATCGGCAGGGATCTATCTTACGAGCAGTACTTC	CSARERDLIGRDLSYEQYF
NA	TRBV9	TRBJ2-3	TRBD2	TGTGCCAGCAGTTCAGGCCGAAGCGGGAGAGATACGCAGTATTTT	CASSSGRSGRDTQYF
few	TRBV12-3/TRBV12-4	TRBJ1-3	NA	TGTGCCAGCAACCTCCCGGGGGATTTAACCATATATTTT	CASNLPGDLTIYF
many	TRBV28	TRBJ2-3	TRBD2	TGTGCCAGCAGTTCTAGCGGGGGGAGAGATACGCAGTATTTT	CASSSSGGRDTQYF
NA	TRBV13	TRBJ2-3	TRBD2	TGTGCCAGCAGCTTCGGTAGCGGGAGGACAGATACGCAGTATTTT	CASSFGSGRTDTQYF